Listed below are T cell receptor beta chains from one sample, sequenced in a study of blood T cell repertoires in COVID-19. TCRdb keeps only in-frame clones here, not all; method: immunoSEQ multiplex PCR. The sample carries over 45,000 clones, 87% recorded once. The sequenced sample was peripheral blood. The receptors here all came from a man aged 40-49 years with COVID-19, enrolled during active disease. CDR3s include the opening cysteine and the closing phenylalanine or tryptophan. D genes are given only for firm matches. Only some rows state a clone size, as once, few, many or a class for expanded clones.

j_call: TRBJ2-3
clone_size: NA
d_call: NA
v_call: TRBV11-3
cdr3_aa: CASSEGGTDTQYF
cdr3_nt: TGTGCCAGCAGCGAGGGGGGCACAGATACGCAGTATTTT

j_call: TRBJ2-1
clone_size: NA
d_call: TRBD1
v_call: TRBV3-1/TRBV3-2
cdr3_aa: CASSRGQGAYNEQFF
cdr3_nt: TGTGCCAGCAGCCGTGGACAGGGGGCGTACAATGAGCAGTTCTTC

j_call: TRBJ2-7
clone_size: NA
d_call: NA
v_call: TRBV5-6
cdr3_aa: CASSFSYRVSYEQYF
cdr3_nt: TGTGCCAGCAGCTTTAGCTATCGCGTCTCCTACGAGCAGTACTTC

j_call: TRBJ2-5
clone_size: NA
d_call: NA
v_call: TRBV24-1
cdr3_aa: CATSEPDRFQETQYF
cdr3_nt: TGTGCCACCAGTGAACCCGACAGATTCCAAGAGACCCAGTACTTC

j_call: TRBJ2-7
clone_size: NA
d_call: NA
v_call: TRBV6-2/TRBV6-3
cdr3_aa: CASSYRGSYEQYF
cdr3_nt: TGTGCCAGCAGTTACCGGGGGTCTTACGAGCAGTACTTC

j_call: TRBJ1-1
clone_size: NA
d_call: NA
v_call: TRBV27
cdr3_aa: CASRATGLLSEAFF
cdr3_nt: TGTGCCAGCAGAGCTACAGGGTTGCTGTCTGAAGCTTTCTTT

j_call: TRBJ2-1
clone_size: NA
d_call: TRBD2
v_call: TRBV11-2
cdr3_aa: CASRKPGLADNEQFF
cdr3_nt: TGTGCCAGCAGGAAGCCGGGACTAGCGGACAATGAGCAGTTCTTC

j_call: TRBJ1-5
clone_size: NA
d_call: NA
v_call: TRBV7-8
cdr3_aa: CASSLGQNSNQPQHF
cdr3_nt: TGTGCCAGCAGCCTTGGACAGAATAGCAATCAGCCCCAGCATTTT

j_call: TRBJ1-1
clone_size: NA
d_call: NA
v_call: TRBV3-1/TRBV3-2
cdr3_aa: CASSPRQARNTEAFF
cdr3_nt: TGTGCCAGCAGCCCTAGACAGGCTAGGAACACTGAAGCTTTCTTT

j_call: TRBJ2-7
clone_size: NA
d_call: NA
v_call: TRBV3-1/TRBV3-2
cdr3_aa: CASSQASNVIYEQYF
cdr3_nt: TGTGCCAGCAGCCAAGCTAGCAACGTTATTTACGAGCAGTACTTC

j_call: TRBJ1-2
clone_size: once
d_call: TRBD1
v_call: TRBV28
cdr3_aa: CASNPFWTGESSNYGYTF
cdr3_nt: TGTGCCAGCAATCCTTTTTGGACAGGGGAATCCTCTAACTATGGCTACACCTTC

j_call: TRBJ1-2
clone_size: NA
d_call: NA
v_call: TRBV7-8
cdr3_aa: CASSLEESNYGYTF
cdr3_nt: TGTGCCAGCAGCTTAGAGGAGTCTAACTATGGCTACACCTTC

j_call: TRBJ2-2
clone_size: NA
d_call: TRBD1
v_call: TRBV2
cdr3_aa: CASGTGDTGELFF
cdr3_nt: TGTGCCAGTGGGACAGGGGACACCGGGGAGCTGTTTTTT

j_call: TRBJ1-1
clone_size: NA
d_call: TRBD1
v_call: TRBV7-6
cdr3_aa: CASSDGQEFTEAFF
cdr3_nt: TGTGCCAGCAGCGACGGACAGGAGTTCACTGAAGCTTTCTTT

j_call: TRBJ2-5
clone_size: NA
d_call: TRBD1
v_call: TRBV7-9
cdr3_aa: CASSIPPGTGGFQETQYF
cdr3_nt: TGTGCCAGCAGCATCCCGCCAGGGACAGGGGGCTTCCAAGAGACCCAGTACTTC

j_call: TRBJ1-2
clone_size: NA
d_call: NA
v_call: TRBV19
cdr3_aa: CASSNTPSDGYTF
cdr3_nt: TGTGCCAGTAGTAATACCCCCAGTGATGGCTACACCTTC

j_call: TRBJ1-2
clone_size: NA
d_call: TRBD1
v_call: TRBV15
cdr3_aa: CATSRDRRTGDGYTF
cdr3_nt: TGTGCCACCAGCAGAGATCGTAGAACAGGGGATGGCTACACCTTC

j_call: TRBJ2-7
clone_size: NA
d_call: NA
v_call: TRBV2
cdr3_aa: CASNQFSYEQYF
cdr3_nt: TGTGCCAGCAACCAGTTTTCCTACGAGCAGTACTTC

j_call: TRBJ2-7
clone_size: NA
d_call: TRBD1
v_call: TRBV2
cdr3_aa: CASSEPRTGASSYEQYF
cdr3_nt: TGTGCCAGCAGCGAGCCCAGGACAGGGGCGAGCTCCTACGAGCAGTACTTC

j_call: TRBJ2-3
clone_size: NA
d_call: NA
v_call: TRBV14
cdr3_aa: CASSHLDTDTQYF
cdr3_nt: TGTGCCAGCAGCCACCTAGACACAGATACGCAGTATTTT

j_call: TRBJ2-3
clone_size: NA
d_call: TRBD2
v_call: TRBV28
cdr3_aa: CASSKAGGPPDTQYF
cdr3_nt: TGTGCCAGCAGCAAAGCGGGGGGTCCCCCAGATACGCAGTATTTT

j_call: TRBJ1-4
clone_size: few
d_call: TRBD1
v_call: TRBV19
cdr3_aa: CASRSGGGGLEKLFF
cdr3_nt: TGTGCCAGTAGGTCAGGGGGCGGTGGACTGGAAAAACTGTTTTTT

j_call: TRBJ1-3
clone_size: NA
d_call: NA
v_call: TRBV5-1
cdr3_aa: CASSLAAGLSGNTIYF
cdr3_nt: TGCGCCAGCAGCTTGGCGGCGGGGCTGAGCGGAAACACCATATATTTT

j_call: TRBJ2-7
clone_size: NA
d_call: NA
v_call: TRBV23-1
cdr3_aa: CASSQSSGSYEQYF
cdr3_nt: TGCGCCAGCAGTCAATCGTCCGGGAGCTACGAGCAGTACTTC

j_call: TRBJ2-3
clone_size: NA
d_call: NA
v_call: TRBV5-4
cdr3_aa: CASSSQDLGTDTQYF
cdr3_nt: TGTGCCAGCAGTTCACAGGACCTTGGCACAGATACGCAGTATTTT

j_call: TRBJ2-5
clone_size: NA
d_call: NA
v_call: TRBV28
cdr3_aa: CASNSGSETQYF
cdr3_nt: TGTGCCAGCAACTCAGGTTCCGAGACCCAGTACTTC

j_call: TRBJ1-5
clone_size: NA
d_call: NA
v_call: TRBV30
cdr3_aa: CAWSVPGNLNQPQHF
cdr3_nt: TGTGCCTGGAGTGTACCAGGTAACCTAAATCAGCCCCAGCATTTT

j_call: TRBJ1-5
clone_size: NA
d_call: NA
v_call: TRBV28
cdr3_aa: CASSSSIQGPWQPQHF
cdr3_nt: TGTGCCAGCAGTTCCTCGATACAGGGACCGTGGCAGCCCCAGCATTTT

j_call: TRBJ1-2
clone_size: NA
d_call: NA
v_call: TRBV28
cdr3_aa: CASTRYYGYTF
cdr3_nt: TGTGCCAGCACCAGGTACTATGGCTACACCTTC

j_call: TRBJ2-4
clone_size: NA
d_call: TRBD1
v_call: TRBV28
cdr3_aa: CASSFIQGVKNIQYF
cdr3_nt: TGTGCCAGCAGTTTTATACAGGGGGTCAAAAACATTCAGTACTTC

j_call: TRBJ1-3
clone_size: once
d_call: TRBD1
v_call: TRBV11-3
cdr3_aa: CASSPGQGPGNTIYF
cdr3_nt: TGTGCCAGCAGCCCCGGACAGGGACCTGGAAACACCATATATTTT

j_call: TRBJ2-7
clone_size: NA
d_call: TRBD1
v_call: TRBV15
cdr3_aa: CATSRDGRQGGYEQYF
cdr3_nt: TGTGCCACCAGCAGAGATGGCAGACAGGGTGGATACGAGCAGTACTTC

j_call: TRBJ2-7
clone_size: many
d_call: NA
v_call: TRBV6-2/TRBV6-3
cdr3_aa: CASSYSTNYYEQYF
cdr3_nt: TGTGCCAGCAGTTACTCTACTAATTACTACGAGCAGTACTTC

j_call: TRBJ1-3
clone_size: NA
d_call: NA
v_call: TRBV6-2/TRBV6-3
cdr3_aa: CASSQSSGNTIYF
cdr3_nt: TGTGCCAGCAGTCAGTCCTCTGGAAACACCATATATTTT

j_call: TRBJ2-2
clone_size: NA
d_call: NA
v_call: TRBV6-5
cdr3_aa: CASCSNSNTGELFF
cdr3_nt: TGTGCCAGCTGCTCTAACTCGAACACCGGGGAGCTGTTTTTT

j_call: TRBJ2-1
clone_size: NA
d_call: TRBD2
v_call: TRBV7-8
cdr3_aa: CASSLSRTSGGVEFF
cdr3_nt: TGTGCCAGCAGCTTATCTCGGACTAGCGGGGGGGTAGAGTTCTTC

j_call: TRBJ1-1
clone_size: NA
d_call: NA
v_call: TRBV29-1
cdr3_aa: CSVESQSNTEAFF
cdr3_nt: TGCAGCGTTGAATCCCAGTCGAACACTGAAGCTTTCTTT

j_call: TRBJ2-7
clone_size: NA
d_call: NA
v_call: TRBV11-2
cdr3_aa: CASSPQTGRHEQYF
cdr3_nt: TGTGCCAGCAGCCCTCAGACAGGGAGGCACGAGCAGTACTTC

j_call: TRBJ1-6
clone_size: NA
d_call: TRBD1
v_call: TRBV28
cdr3_aa: CASSIGQENSPLHF
cdr3_nt: TGTGCCAGCAGCATTGGACAGGAAAATTCACCCCTCCACTTT

j_call: TRBJ1-5
clone_size: NA
d_call: TRBD1
v_call: TRBV6-5
cdr3_aa: CASAKTGNSNQPQHF
cdr3_nt: TGTGCCAGCGCCAAGACAGGGAATAGCAATCAGCCCCAGCATTTT

j_call: TRBJ2-7
clone_size: NA
d_call: NA
v_call: TRBV27
cdr3_aa: CASSFLGMGSSYEQYF
cdr3_nt: TGTGCCAGCAGTTTTCTCGGGATGGGAAGCTCCTACGAGCAGTACTTC